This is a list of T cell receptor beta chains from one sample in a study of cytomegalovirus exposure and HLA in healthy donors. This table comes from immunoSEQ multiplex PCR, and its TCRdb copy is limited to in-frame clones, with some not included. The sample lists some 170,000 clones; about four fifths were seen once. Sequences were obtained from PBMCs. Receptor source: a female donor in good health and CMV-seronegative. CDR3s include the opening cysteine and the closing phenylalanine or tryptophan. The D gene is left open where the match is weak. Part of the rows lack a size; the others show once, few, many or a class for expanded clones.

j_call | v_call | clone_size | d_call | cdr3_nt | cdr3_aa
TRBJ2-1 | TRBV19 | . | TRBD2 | TGTGCCAGTAGTATGGGTAGCGGGGGTGTAGGTGAGCAGTTCTTC | CASSMGSGGVGEQFF
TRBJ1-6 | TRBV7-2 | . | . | TGTGCCAGCAGCTTAGTGGGCAGCTATAATTCACCCCTCCACTTT | CASSLVGSYNSPLHF
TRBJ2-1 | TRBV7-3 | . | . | TGTGCCAGCAGCTTAACCCCCTGGTCCGGCAATGAGCAGTTCTTC | CASSLTPWSGNEQFF
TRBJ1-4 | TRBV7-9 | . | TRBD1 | TGTGCCAGCAGCTCCGGGGACAGGACTAATGAAAAACTGTTTTTT | CASSSGDRTNEKLFF
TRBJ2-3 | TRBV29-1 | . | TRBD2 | TGCAGCGTTGACAGCGGGAGAACAGATACGCAGTATTTT | CSVDSGRTDTQYF
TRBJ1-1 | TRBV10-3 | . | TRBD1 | TGTGCCATCAGTGATGACAGGGGGAAGAGGACTGAAGCTTTCTTT | CAISDDRGKRTEAFF
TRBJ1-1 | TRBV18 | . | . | TGTGCCAGCCAGCAGGTTTTTAGCACTGAAGCTTTCTTT | CASQQVFSTEAFF
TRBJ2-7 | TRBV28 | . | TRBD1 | TGTGCCAGCAGTATACAGGGGCGGGAGCAGTACTTC | CASSIQGREQYF
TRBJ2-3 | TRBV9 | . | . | TGTGCCAGCAGCGTAGATCGAGTAACAGATACGCAGTATTTT | CASSVDRVTDTQYF
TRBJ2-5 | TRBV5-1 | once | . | TGCGCCAGCAGTCCGAGTACACAGGGAGAGACCCAGTACTTC | CASSPSTQGETQYF
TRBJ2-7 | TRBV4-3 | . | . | TGCGCCAGCAGCCAAGAAGGGCAGGGGTTATACGAGCAGTACTTC | CASSQEGQGLYEQYF
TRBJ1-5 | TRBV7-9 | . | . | TGTGCCAGCAGCTTACAGGGGAATCAGCCCCAGCATTTT | CASSLQGNQPQHF
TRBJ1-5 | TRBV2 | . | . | TGTGCCAGCAGGACACTCAATCAGCCCCAGCATTTT | CASRTLNQPQHF
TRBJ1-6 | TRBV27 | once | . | TGTGCCAGCAGCCATGCCCGCAGGCCAGTTGATAATTCACCCCTCCACTTT | CASSHARRPVDNSPLHF
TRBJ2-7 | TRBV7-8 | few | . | TGTGCCAGCAGCTTAGCGCCCGACAGATACGAGCAGTACTTC | CASSLAPDRYEQYF
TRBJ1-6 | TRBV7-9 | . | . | TGTGCCAGCAGCTCTGCTAACTATTCACCCCTCCACTTT | CASSSANYSPLHF
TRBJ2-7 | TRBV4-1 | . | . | TGCGCCAGCAGCCAAGAGACAGGATTCTACGAGCAGTACTTC | CASSQETGFYEQYF
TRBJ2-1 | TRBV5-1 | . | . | TGCGCCAGCAGCTTGGCCGCTAGCAGTGAGCAGTTCTTC | CASSLAASSEQFF
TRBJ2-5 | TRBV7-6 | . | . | TGTGCCAGCAGCTTTCGGCAGGGCGGAGAGACCCAGTACTTC | CASSFRQGGETQYF
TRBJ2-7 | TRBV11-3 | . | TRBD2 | TGTGCCAGCAGCTCCAGCGGGGACGAGCAGTACTTC | CASSSSGDEQYF
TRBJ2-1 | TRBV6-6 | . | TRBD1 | TGTGCCAGCAGGATCGGGACAGGGGGTCGTTACAATGAGCAGTTCTTC | CASRIGTGGRYNEQFF
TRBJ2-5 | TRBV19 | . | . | TGTGCCAGTAGTATAGCTAAGGGGCCAGAGACCCAGTACTTC | CASSIAKGPETQYF
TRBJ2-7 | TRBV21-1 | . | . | TGTGCCAGCAGCAAAGACCTCCACAAAAGCTCCTACGAGCAGTACTTC | CASSKDLHKSSYEQYF
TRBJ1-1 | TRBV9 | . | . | TGTGCCAGCAGCCCCGGCCTCATCACAGGGAACACTGAAGCTTTCTTT | CASSPGLITGNTEAFF
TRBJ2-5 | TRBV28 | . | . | TGTGCCAGCAGGCCTGCAGGGAACCAAGAGACCCAGTACTTC | CASRPAGNQETQYF